This is a list of T cell receptor beta chains from one sample in a study of blood T cell repertoires in COVID-19. Profiling relied on immunoSEQ multiplex PCR, and the TCRdb table lists in-frame clones only, not all of them. The repertoire holds about 26,000 clones, 90% seen once, with roughly 12% in the top ten. Sequenced material: peripheral blood. These receptors were taken from a man aged 70 or older with acute or convalescent COVID-19. Each CDR3 is given with its conserved first and last residue. The order of the fields is J gene, clone size, D gene, V gene, CDR3 DNA, CDR3 protein. A D gene is named only where the DNA matches it firmly. Clone size is shown for a subset of rows, as once, few, many or a class of expanded clone.

J: TRBJ1-1; size: few; D: .; V: TRBV29-1; DNA: TGCAGCGTAACTCTTATTGACAGGCCTGAAGCTTTCTTT; CDR3: CSVTLIDRPEAFF
J: TRBJ2-1; size: .; D: TRBD2; V: TRBV15; DNA: TGTGCCACCAGCAGACAGGCTAGCGGGAGGGTAAGCTCCTACAATGAGCAGTTCTTC; CDR3: CATSRQASGRVSSYNEQFF
J: TRBJ1-1; size: .; D: .; V: TRBV12-3/TRBV12-4; DNA: TGTGCCAGCACCGAGGGCAGGTTCTTCGGAGCTTTCTTT; CDR3: CASTEGRFFGAFF
J: TRBJ2-7; size: .; D: TRBD1; V: TRBV7-9; DNA: TGTGCCAGCAGCACGACCGGGACAGGGGACTACGAGCAGTACTTC; CDR3: CASSTTGTGDYEQYF
J: TRBJ2-3; size: .; D: TRBD1; V: TRBV23-1; DNA: TGCGCCAGCCGTGAGGGGACAGGGCTCGGAGATACGCAGTATTTT; CDR3: CASREGTGLGDTQYF
J: TRBJ2-1; size: .; D: .; V: TRBV4-3; DNA: TGCGCCAGCAGCCAACCCCCGGGGAATGAGCAGTTCTTC; CDR3: CASSQPPGNEQFF
J: TRBJ2-2; size: .; D: .; V: TRBV7-3; DNA: TGTGCCAGCAGCTTTACTAGCTACGGGGAGCTGTTTTTT; CDR3: CASSFTSYGELFF
J: TRBJ1-1; size: few; D: TRBD1; V: TRBV27; DNA: TGTGCCAGCAGGATTCGGGACAGGTCTGCTGAAGCTTTCTTT; CDR3: CASRIRDRSAEAFF
J: TRBJ2-1; size: .; D: TRBD2; V: TRBV28; DNA: TGTGCCAGCAGTTTTGCGGGAGGGCCTTTCAATGAGCAGTTCTTC; CDR3: CASSFAGGPFNEQFF
J: TRBJ1-1; size: .; D: TRBD1; V: TRBV29-1; DNA: TGCAGCGGTAAAACAGGGGTAATGAACACTGAAGCTTTCTTT; CDR3: CSGKTGVMNTEAFF
J: TRBJ2-1; size: .; D: .; V: TRBV19; DNA: TGTGCCAGTAGTATAGTTCAAAAGAGGAATGAGCAGTTCTTC; CDR3: CASSIVQKRNEQFF
J: TRBJ2-5; size: .; D: .; V: TRBV7-8; DNA: TGTGCCAGCAGCTTAACGGGGGAAGAGACCCAGTACTTC; CDR3: CASSLTGEETQYF
J: TRBJ2-7; size: once; D: TRBD1; V: TRBV28; DNA: TGTGCCAGCAGCCGAACCCGGGACAGGGATAGGGAGCAGTACTTC; CDR3: CASSRTRDRDREQYF
J: TRBJ1-4; size: .; D: TRBD1; V: TRBV5-1; DNA: TGCGCCAGCAGCGGCCAGGGGGCTGCTGAAAAACTGTTTTTT; CDR3: CASSGQGAAEKLFF
J: TRBJ1-6; size: .; D: TRBD1; V: TRBV5-4; DNA: TGTGCCAGCAGCTCCGGATTGGGGACAGGGTATTCACCCCTCCACTTT; CDR3: CASSSGLGTGYSPLHF
J: TRBJ1-1; size: .; D: .; V: TRBV7-8; DNA: TGTGCCAGCAGCACAATGGGACAGAACACTGAAGCTTTCTTT; CDR3: CASSTMGQNTEAFF
J: TRBJ1-3; size: .; D: .; V: TRBV6-5; DNA: TGTGCCAGCAGTTACTCGGCGGGGCGTACTGGAAACACCATATATTTT; CDR3: CASSYSAGRTGNTIYF
J: TRBJ2-1; size: .; D: TRBD2; V: TRBV28; DNA: TGTGCCAGCATATCCGGGACTAGCGCCAATGAGCAGTTCTTC; CDR3: CASISGTSANEQFF
J: TRBJ2-7; size: .; D: .; V: TRBV28; DNA: TGTGCCAGCAGTTTGGGACCCCAACAGGGAAACGAGCAGTACTTC; CDR3: CASSLGPQQGNEQYF
J: TRBJ2-5; size: once; D: .; V: TRBV19; DNA: TGTGCCAGTAGTCATATAACAGGGCCGGAGACCCAGTACTTC; CDR3: CASSHITGPETQYF
J: TRBJ2-4; size: .; D: .; V: TRBV7-5; DNA: TGTGCCAGAAAGGGTAGCGGAAACATTCAGTACTTC; CDR3: CARKGSGNIQYF
J: TRBJ2-5; size: .; D: .; V: TRBV7-2; DNA: TGTGCCAGCAGCTCGGCTGAGGCCCAGTACTTC; CDR3: CASSSAEAQYF
J: TRBJ2-1; size: few; D: .; V: TRBV24-1; DNA: TGTGCCACCAGTGACCCAACTAGGAACAATGAGCAGTTCTTC; CDR3: CATSDPTRNNEQFF
J: TRBJ1-1; size: .; D: TRBD1; V: TRBV27; DNA: TGTGCCAGCAGTTTGACCGTAACGACAGGGGGCCGCACTGAAGCTTTCTTT; CDR3: CASSLTVTTGGRTEAFF
J: TRBJ1-2; size: .; D: TRBD1; V: TRBV20-1; DNA: TGCAGTGCTAATGACGGGACAGGCCTTGGCTACACCTTC; CDR3: CSANDGTGLGYTF
J: TRBJ1-4; size: .; D: .; V: TRBV15; DNA: TGTGCCACCAGCCAGGGTGGGTCCGCAACTAATGAAAAACTGTTTTTT; CDR3: CATSQGGSATNEKLFF
J: TRBJ2-2; size: .; D: .; V: TRBV3-1/TRBV3-2; DNA: TGTGCCAGCAGCCGGGCCCGGCCGGGGGAGCTGTTTTTT; CDR3: CASSRARPGELFF
J: TRBJ2-7; size: .; D: TRBD2; V: TRBV9; DNA: TGTGCCAGCAGCGCCGGGGAGGGGCACTACGAGCAGTACTTC; CDR3: CASSAGEGHYEQYF
J: TRBJ1-1; size: .; D: .; V: TRBV28; DNA: TGTGCCAGCAGTTTACAGGATCCAGGGTTCGCTGAAGCTTTCTTT; CDR3: CASSLQDPGFAEAFF
J: TRBJ2-2; size: once; D: TRBD2; V: TRBV6-5; DNA: TGTGCCAGTTCCGGGACTAGCGCCGACACCGGGGAGCTGTTTTTT; CDR3: CASSGTSADTGELFF
J: TRBJ1-5; size: .; D: TRBD1; V: TRBV19; DNA: TGTGCCAGTAGTACCGGACAGGGGGATCAGCCCCAGCATTTT; CDR3: CASSTGQGDQPQHF
J: TRBJ2-3; size: .; D: TRBD2; V: TRBV5-4; DNA: TGTGCCAGCAGCTTGACTAGCGGCTCCCTGGGCACAGATACGCAGTATTTT; CDR3: CASSLTSGSLGTDTQYF
J: TRBJ2-3; size: .; D: TRBD2; V: TRBV5-4; DNA: TGTGCCAGCAGCTCGGGACTAGCGGGAGGGGGCACAGATACGCAGTATTTT; CDR3: CASSSGLAGGGTDTQYF
J: TRBJ2-3; size: .; D: .; V: TRBV9; DNA: TGTGCCAGCAGCGTATTAGTTGGAGGAGATACGCAGTATTTT; CDR3: CASSVLVGGDTQYF
J: TRBJ1-1; size: .; D: .; V: TRBV18; DNA: TGTGCCAGCTCACCATTGTCGGACAGTGAAGCTTTCTTT; CDR3: CASSPLSDSEAFF
J: TRBJ1-6; size: once; D: .; V: TRBV7-3; DNA: TGTGCCAGCAGCTCCGCGCTGATTTCACCCCTCCACTTT; CDR3: CASSSALISPLHF
J: TRBJ2-1; size: .; D: TRBD2; V: TRBV7-2; DNA: TGTGCCAGCAGCTTATCTGCTAGCGGTTCCTACAATGAGCAGTTCTTC; CDR3: CASSLSASGSYNEQFF
J: TRBJ1-3; size: .; D: .; V: TRBV7-9; DNA: TGTGCCAGCAGCTTAGAAGTCGTCAGCTCTGGAAACACCATATATTTT; CDR3: CASSLEVVSSGNTIYF
J: TRBJ2-2; size: .; D: TRBD1; V: TRBV7-2; DNA: TGTGCCAGCAGCTACAGCTCGACAGGGCCGAACACCGGGGAGCTGTTTTTT; CDR3: CASSYSSTGPNTGELFF
J: TRBJ1-2; size: .; D: TRBD1; V: TRBV27; DNA: TGTGCCAGCAGCGGGACAGGGCCGGGCTCTGGCTACACCTTC; CDR3: CASSGTGPGSGYTF
J: TRBJ2-7; size: .; D: .; V: TRBV7-9; DNA: TGTGCCAGCAGCTTACGGGAAAATTCCTACGAGCAGTACTTC; CDR3: CASSLRENSYEQYF
J: TRBJ1-5; size: once; D: .; V: TRBV21-1; DNA: TGTGCCAGCTTTTCCGGGGATCAGCCCCAGCATTTT; CDR3: CASFSGDQPQHF
J: TRBJ2-7; size: .; D: .; V: TRBV7-2; DNA: TGTGCCAGCAGCCCCCAGGGTTTCGCCTACGAGCAGTACTTC; CDR3: CASSPQGFAYEQYF
J: TRBJ2-5; size: .; D: TRBD1; V: TRBV7-9; DNA: TGTGCCAGCAGCGTGACAGGGTCCCGGGTTGAGACCCAGTACTTC; CDR3: CASSVTGSRVETQYF
J: TRBJ2-6; size: .; D: .; V: TRBV19; DNA: TGTGCCAGTAGTATAAGAGGCACCGGGGCCAACGTCCTGACTTTC; CDR3: CASSIRGTGANVLTF